The following is a T cell receptor beta chain sequence with its context. The data are from a study of technical replicates of blood from a handful of donors. This CDR3 has 14 amino acids. CDR1 SEHNR and CDR2 FQNEAQ come from the germline V gene (reference sequence). V dropped 5 bases and J dropped 2; count of bases not matched to a gene: 5. Sequenced by immunoSEQ multiplex PCR; TCRdb stores in-frame clones only, minus some. The table has fewer than 85,000 clones, more than 85% seen once; the top ten hold approximately 5%. Sequenced sample: PBMCs. The V call is TRBV7-9, the J call TRBJ1-2, with 7 bases identical to TRBD1. This TCR was sampled from a human donor in good health. Some clones in this sample may be carry-over from other donors' samples. CDR3 nucleotides: TGTGCCAGCAGCACCGCGGACAGGAACTATGGCTACACCTTC. It is translated as CASSTADRNYGYTF.